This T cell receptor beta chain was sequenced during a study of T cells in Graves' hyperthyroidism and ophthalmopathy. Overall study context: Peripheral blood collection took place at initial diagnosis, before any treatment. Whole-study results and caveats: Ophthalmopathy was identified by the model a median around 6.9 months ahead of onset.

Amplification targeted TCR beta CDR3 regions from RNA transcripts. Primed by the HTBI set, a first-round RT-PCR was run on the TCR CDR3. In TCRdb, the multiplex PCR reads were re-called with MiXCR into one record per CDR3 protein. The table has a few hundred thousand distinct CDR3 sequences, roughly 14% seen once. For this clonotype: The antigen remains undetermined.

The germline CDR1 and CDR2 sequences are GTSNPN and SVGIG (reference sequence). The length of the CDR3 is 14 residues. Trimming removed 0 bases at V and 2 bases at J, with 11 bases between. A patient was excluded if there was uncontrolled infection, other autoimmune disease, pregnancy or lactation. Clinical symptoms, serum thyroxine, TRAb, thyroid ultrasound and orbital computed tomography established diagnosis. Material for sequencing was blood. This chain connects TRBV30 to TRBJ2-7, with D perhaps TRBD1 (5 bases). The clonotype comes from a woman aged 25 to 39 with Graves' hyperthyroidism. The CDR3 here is CAWSVKGIPYEQYF. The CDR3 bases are TGTGCCTGGAGTGTGAAGGGGATACCCTACGAGCAGTACTTC. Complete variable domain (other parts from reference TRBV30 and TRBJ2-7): SQTIHQWPATLVQPVGSPLSLECTVEGTSNPNLYWYRQAAGRGLQLLFYSVGIGQISSEVPQNLSASRPQDRQFILSSKKLLLSDSGFYLCAWSVKGIPYEQYFGPGTRLTVT.